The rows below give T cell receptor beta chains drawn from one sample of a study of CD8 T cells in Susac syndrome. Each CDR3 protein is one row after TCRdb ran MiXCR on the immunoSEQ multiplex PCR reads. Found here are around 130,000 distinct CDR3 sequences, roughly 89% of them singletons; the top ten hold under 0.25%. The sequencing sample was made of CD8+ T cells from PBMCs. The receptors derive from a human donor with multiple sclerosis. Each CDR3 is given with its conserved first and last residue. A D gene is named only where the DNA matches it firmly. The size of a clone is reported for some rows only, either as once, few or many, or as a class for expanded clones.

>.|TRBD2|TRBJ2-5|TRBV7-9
CASSQTGLAETQYF
TGTGCCAGCAGCCAAACGGGACTAGCCGAGACCCAGTACTTC
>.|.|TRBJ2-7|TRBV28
CASSHPTSYEQYF
TGTGCCAGCAGCCACCCCACCTCCTACGAGCAGTACTTC
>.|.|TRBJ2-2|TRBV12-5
CASGFETENTGELFF
TGTGCTAGTGGTTTTGAGACAGAGAACACCGGGGAGCTGTTTTTT
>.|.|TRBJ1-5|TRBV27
CASSWGQSNQPQHF
TGTGCCAGCAGTTGGGGGCAGAGCAATCAGCCCCAGCATTTT
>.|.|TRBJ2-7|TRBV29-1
CSVEGSQGFPYEQYF
TGCAGCGTTGAAGGATCCCAGGGTTTTCCCTACGAGCAGTACTTC
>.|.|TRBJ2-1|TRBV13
CASSLGPVDEQFF
TGTGCCAGCAGCTTAGGCCCCGTCGATGAGCAGTTCTTC
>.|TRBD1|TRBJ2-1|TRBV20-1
CSAKTGQGAVEQFF
TGCAGTGCCAAAACCGGACAGGGGGCGGTTGAGCAGTTCTTC
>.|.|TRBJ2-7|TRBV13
CASSLGRKHEQYF
TGTGCCAGCAGCTTAGGCAGAAAACACGAGCAGTACTTC
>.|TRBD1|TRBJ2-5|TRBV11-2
CASSSPDRGLQETQYF
TGTGCCAGCAGCTCCCCGGACAGGGGACTCCAAGAGACCCAGTACTTC
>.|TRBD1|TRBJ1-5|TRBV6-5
CASSYSGTGGGQPQHF
TGTGCCAGCAGTTACTCGGGGACAGGGGGCGGACAGCCCCAGCATTTT
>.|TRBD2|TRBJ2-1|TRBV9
CASSVPRGAGGGNEQFF
TGTGCCAGCAGCGTCCCAAGGGGGGCGGGAGGGGGCAATGAGCAGTTCTTC
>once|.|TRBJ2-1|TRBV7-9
CASSFYFVGDDNEQFF
TGTGCCAGCAGCTTTTACTTCGTAGGAGACGACAATGAGCAGTTCTTC
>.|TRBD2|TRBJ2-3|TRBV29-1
CSVDMVTSGSTDTQYF
TGCAGCGTTGATATGGTAACTAGCGGTAGCACAGATACGCAGTATTTT
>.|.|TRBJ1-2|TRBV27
CASGPRRQYGYTF
TGTGCCAGCGGGCCCAGGCGCCAGTATGGCTACACCTTC
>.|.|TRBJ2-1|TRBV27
CASSPLSNEQFF
TGTGCCAGCAGTCCCCTGAGCAATGAGCAGTTCTTC
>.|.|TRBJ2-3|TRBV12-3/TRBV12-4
CASSHLTDTDTQYF
TGTGCCAGCAGTCACCTGACAGACACAGATACGCAGTATTTT
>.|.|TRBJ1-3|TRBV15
CATGAGGSGNTIYF
TGTGCCACCGGGGCGGGCGGCTCTGGAAACACCATATATTTT
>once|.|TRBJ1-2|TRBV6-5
CASSSGDTTLHYGYTF
TGTGCCAGCAGTTCCGGGGACACAACCTTACACTACGGCTACACCTTC
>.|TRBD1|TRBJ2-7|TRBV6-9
CASSYPGQGTREQYF
TGTGCCAGCAGTTACCCCGGACAGGGAACGCGGGAGCAGTACTTC
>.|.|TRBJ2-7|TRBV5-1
CASSLFDSSSYEQYF
TGCGCCAGCAGCTTGTTCGACAGCTCTTCCTACGAGCAGTACTTC
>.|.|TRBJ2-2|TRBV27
CASSSGLNTGELFF
TGTGCCAGCAGTTCCGGACTTAACACCGGGGAGCTGTTTTTT
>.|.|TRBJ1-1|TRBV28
CASSFYTEAFF
TGTGCCAGCAGTTTCTACACTGAAGCTTTCTTT
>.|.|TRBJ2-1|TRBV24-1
CATSPSSNNEQFF
TGTGCCACCAGTCCCTCGTCGAACAATGAGCAGTTCTTC
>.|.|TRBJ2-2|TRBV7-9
CASSGSGSNTGELFF
TGTGCCAGCAGCGGTAGCGGTTCGAACACCGGGGAGCTGTTTTTT
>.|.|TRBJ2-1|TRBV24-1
CATSDFRRGNEQFF
TGTGCCACCAGTGATTTCCGCAGGGGCAATGAGCAGTTCTTC
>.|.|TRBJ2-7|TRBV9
CASSPQEGGYEQYF
TGTGCCAGCAGCCCTCAGGAGGGGGGCTACGAGCAGTACTTC
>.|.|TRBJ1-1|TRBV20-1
CSARDVRGSNTEAFF
TGCAGTGCTAGAGATGTAAGGGGGTCGAACACTGAAGCTTTCTTT
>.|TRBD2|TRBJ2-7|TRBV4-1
CASSHAVAGDYEQYF
TGCGCCAGCAGCCATGCGGTAGCGGGAGACTACGAGCAGTACTTC
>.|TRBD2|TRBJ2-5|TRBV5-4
CASSSGPTSREETQYF
TGTGCCAGCAGCTCCGGGCCGACTAGCAGAGAAGAGACCCAGTACTTC
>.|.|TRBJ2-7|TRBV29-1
CSAPPRDWLREQYF
TGCAGCGCCCCCCCCCGGGACTGGCTTCGAGAGCAGTACTTC
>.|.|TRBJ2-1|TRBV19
CASSERGASYNEQFF
TGTGCCAGTAGTGAGAGGGGCGCTTCCTACAATGAGCAGTTCTTC
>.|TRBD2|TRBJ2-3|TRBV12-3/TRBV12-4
CASRPPGTSVTDTQYF
TGTGCCAGCAGACCGCCCGGGACTAGCGTCACAGATACGCAGTATTTT
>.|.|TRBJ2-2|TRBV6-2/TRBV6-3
CATGNRPGELFF
TGTGCCACCGGTAACCGGCCCGGGGAGCTGTTTTTT
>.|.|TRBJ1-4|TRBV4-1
CASSRLGTGEKLFF
TGCGCCAGCAGCCGACTTGGGACTGGTGAAAAACTGTTTTTT
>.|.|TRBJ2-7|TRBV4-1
CASSQEGRFVYEQYF
TGCGCCAGCAGCCAAGAAGGTCGCTTCGTTTACGAGCAGTACTTC
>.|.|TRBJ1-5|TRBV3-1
CASSQDPEEPQHF
TGTGCCAGCAGCCAAGACCCAGAGGAGCCCCAGCATTTT
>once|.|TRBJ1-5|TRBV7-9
CASSLYREGNQPQHF
TGTGCCAGCAGCTTGTACAGGGAAGGCAATCAGCCCCAGCATTTT
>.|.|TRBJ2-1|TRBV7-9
CASSFPVGDYNEQFF
TGTGCCAGCAGCTTCCCGGTGGGGGACTACAATGAGCAGTTCTTC
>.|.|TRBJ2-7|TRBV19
CASSMFAGSPSYEQYF
TGTGCCAGTAGTATGTTTGCCGGGAGCCCTTCCTACGAGCAGTACTTC
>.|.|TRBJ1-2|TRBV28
CASTRTEYYGYTF
TGTGCCAGCACCAGGACCGAGTACTATGGCTACACCTTC
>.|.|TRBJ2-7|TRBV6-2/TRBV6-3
CASTSSSYEQYF
TGTGCCAGCACTTCGAGCTCCTACGAGCAGTACTTC
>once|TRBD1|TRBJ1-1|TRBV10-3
CAISRTGGLMNTEAFF
TGTGCCATCAGCAGGACAGGGGGCCTCATGAACACTGAAGCTTTCTTT
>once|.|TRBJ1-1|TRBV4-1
CASSQERGAGTEAFF
TGCGCCAGCAGCCAGGAACGAGGCGCGGGCACTGAAGCTTTCTTT
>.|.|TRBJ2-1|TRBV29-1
CSVPHRAWQFF
TGCAGCGTACCCCATCGCGCGTGGCAGTTCTTC